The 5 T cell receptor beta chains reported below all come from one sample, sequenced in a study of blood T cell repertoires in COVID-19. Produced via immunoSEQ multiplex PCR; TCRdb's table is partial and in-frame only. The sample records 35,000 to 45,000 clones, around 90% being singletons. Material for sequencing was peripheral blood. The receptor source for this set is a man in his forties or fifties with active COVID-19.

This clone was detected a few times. The CDR3 loop reads CASSQDGGRTISYNSPLHF. The CDR3 DNA sequence: TGTGCCAGCAGCCAAGATGGGGGCAGGACGATCTCCTATAATTCACCCCTCCACTTT. The chain is built from TRBV3-1 (or the pseudogene TRBV3-2) and TRBJ1-6; TRBD1 might be the D (6 bases). CDR3 length: 19 residues. Germline V CDR1 and CDR2: LGHDT, YNNKEL (reference sequence). The V end was cut by 0 bases, the J end by 0 bases, with 15 bases between.

The CDR3 bases are TGTGCCAGCAGTTACGGGAGAGGGTACACTGAAGCTTTCTTT. Translating it yields CASSYGRGYTEAFF. This chain uses TRBV6-5 with TRBJ1-1; D gene unclear. Germline CDR1 MNHEY, CDR2 SVGAGI. The length of the CDR3 is 14 residues. V was trimmed by 2 bases and J by 3 bases, leaving 10 bases between them.

The CDR3 region has the DNA TGCAGCGTTCGGAGGACTAGCGGGGGGGCGAATGAGCAGTTCTTC. It yields the protein CSVRRTSGGANEQFF. V and J are TRBV29-1 and TRBJ2-1; 15 bases are shared with TRBD2. The CDR3 contains 15 residues. Unmatched junction bases numbered 6, after V lost 5 bases and J lost 7 bases. The V gene's germline CDR1 is SQVTM and CDR2 ANQGSEA.

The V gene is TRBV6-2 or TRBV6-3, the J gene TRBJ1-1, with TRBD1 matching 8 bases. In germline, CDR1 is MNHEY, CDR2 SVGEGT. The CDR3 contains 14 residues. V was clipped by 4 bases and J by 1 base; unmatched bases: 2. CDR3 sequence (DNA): TGTGCCAGCAGTTCGGACAGGGCGAACACTGAAGCTTTCTTT. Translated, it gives CASSSDRANTEAFF.

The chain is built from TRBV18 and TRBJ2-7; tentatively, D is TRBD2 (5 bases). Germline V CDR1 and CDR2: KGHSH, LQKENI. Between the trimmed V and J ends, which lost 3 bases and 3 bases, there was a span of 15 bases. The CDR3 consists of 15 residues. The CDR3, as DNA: TGTGCCAGCTCACCCGTTGAACAAGAGGGCTACGAGCAGTACTTC. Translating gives CASSPVEQEGYEQYF.